The 14 T cell receptor beta chains given below trace back to one sample, sequenced in a study of cytomegalovirus exposure and HLA in healthy donors. PCR amplification relied on 60 Vbeta primers (plus 13 Jbeta primers). Only in-frame clones appear in the TCRdb table, and some are missing; sequencing was by immunoSEQ multiplex PCR. The sample includes about 140,000 clones, 79% of them seen just once. The specimen was PBMCs. These receptors all come from a man aged 18-30 years in good health and CMV-seronegative.

As for this clone: The junction shows a germline mismatch at one end, possibly a read error. This chain's CDR3 is CASSLGGGGAENEQFF. CDR3 DNA: TGTGCTAGCAGCTTAGGGGGCGGGGGGGCCGAGAATGAGCAGTTCTTC. This sequence joins TRBV7-7 and TRBJ2-1, with 9 bases lining up with TRBD2. CDR1 is SSHAT and CDR2 is FNYEAQ in the germline V gene (reference sequence). The CDR3 totals 16 residues.

For this clone: A junction end diverges from the germline sequence, so it may reflect a read error. The chain recombines TRBV7-9 with TRBJ2-5, with unresolved D. CDR3 length: 11 amino acids. Germline assignment: CDR1 SEHNR and CDR2 FQNEAQ (reference sequence). CDR3 bases: TGTTCCAGCAGCTCTCCTTCGACCCAGTACTTC. Translation: CSSSSPSTQYF.

In this sample, this clone turned up a few times. The V gene is TRBV6-6, the J gene TRBJ2-5; D is uncertain. CDR3 length: 12 residues. V dropped 5 bases and J dropped 2 bases, with 6 bases sitting between them. Germline V gives CDR1 MNHNY, CDR2 SVGAGI (reference sequence). In DNA form, the CDR3 reads TGTGCCAGCAGTAAATCACAAGAGACCCAGTACTTC. Protein: CASSKSQETQYF.

This clone was detected only a few times. This chain links TRBV4-2 with TRBJ2-7; D is unclear. V lost 0 bases and J 4 bases, leaving 19 bases between the germline ends. The CDR3 has 17 residues. The germline V gene encodes CDR1 LGHNA and CDR2 YNFKEQ. The CDR3 is CASSQDTGPFEPYEQYF. The CDR3 nucleotides read TGTGCCAGCAGCCAAGATACTGGGCCGTTTGAACCTTACGAGCAGTACTTC.

This clone was observed once. This rearrangement joins TRBV19 to TRBJ2-2; D is unclear. Germline assignment: CDR1 LNHDA and CDR2 SQIVND (reference sequence). The length of the CDR3 is 15 residues. Trimming left V 3 bases short and J 0 bases short, with 8 bases between. The CDR3 protein is CASSIGHPNTGELFF. The CDR3, as DNA: TGTGCCAGTAGTATTGGGCACCCGAACACCGGGGAGCTGTTTTTT.

This clone has a single count. The chain is built from TRBV23-1 and TRBJ1-5; D call uncertain. TRBV23-1 carries the ORF label, with uncertain function. Trimming removed 11 bases at V and 1 base at J, with 6 bases between. The CDR3 totals 11 residues. The CDR3 region is CAPPSNQPQHF. The CDR3 DNA sequence: TGCGCCCCCCCGAGCAATCAGCCCCAGCATTTT.

This chain links TRBV27 with TRBJ2-7; 11 nucleotides line up with TRBD1. V dropped 2 bases and J dropped 3; count of bases not matched to a gene: 9. Germline CDR1 MNHEY, CDR2 SMNVEV (reference sequence). The CDR3 contains 17 residues. The CDR3 sequence is CASSLTDPGQGVYEQYF. CDR3 DNA: TGTGCCAGCAGTTTAACCGACCCGGGACAGGGGGTCTACGAGCAGTACTTC.

V and J are TRBV6-4 and TRBJ1-2; tentatively, D is TRBD1 (5 bases). Germline V lookup: CDR1 MRHNA, CDR2 SNTAGT. CDR3 length equals 16 residues. V was shortened by 0 bases and J by 4 bases, with 15 bases between the two germline ends. The CDR3 here is CASSDSTATDIYGYTF. In DNA, the CDR3 is TGTGCCAGCAGTGACTCGACAGCAACAGATATCTATGGCTACACCTTC.

This clone was recorded once. The chain couples TRBV5-5 to TRBJ1-4; D is uncertain. Germline V gene sequence: CDR1 SGHKS, CDR2 YYEKEE (reference sequence). V was trimmed by 0 bases and J by 8 bases, leaving 5 bases between them. The CDR3 sequence is 12 residues long. CDR3 in amino acids: CASSLAAEKLFF. In DNA, the CDR3 is TGTGCCAGCAGCTTGGCCGCGGAAAAACTGTTTTTT.

The J gene is TRBJ1-1, the V gene TRBV7-6, with TRBD1 as a possible D gene (6 bases). The CDR3 contains 15 residues. CDR1 and CDR2 from the germline V gene are SGHVS and FNYEAQ. The ends were cut back, 6 bases at V and 4 bases at J, with 18 bases in the middle. In DNA form, the CDR3 reads TGTGCCAGCAGTCACAGAACCGACAGGAGCACTGAAGCTTTCTTT. Translating gives CASSHRTDRSTEAFF.

This clone was counted a few times. V gene TRBV30 combines with J gene TRBJ1-1; D is ambiguous. Looked up from germline, CDR1 is GTSNPN and CDR2 is SVGIG (reference sequence). V lost 0 bases and J lost 8, with 10 bases in between. CDR3 size: 12 residues. This CDR3 is CAWSVVLHEAFF. CDR3 coding DNA: TGTGCCTGGAGTGTTGTCTTACACGAAGCTTTCTTT.

The chain uses TRBV4-2 and TRBJ2-3; tentative D call: TRBD2 (7 bases). Germline V gene sequence: CDR1 LGHNA, CDR2 YNFKEQ. The V end was cut by 0 bases, the J end by 5 bases, with 15 bases between. The CDR3 covers 16 residues. The CDR3 coding sequence is TGTGCCAGCAGCCAAGAAGGGAGGGGGAGAGGAGATACGCAGTATTTT. It specifies CASSQEGRGRGDTQYF.

This clone was observed once. V gene TRBV6-1 combines with J gene TRBJ1-3; 9 bases match TRBD1. The ends lost 8 bases at V and 5 bases at J; junction bases unmatched: 10. The CDR3 sequence is 15 residues long. CDR1 is MNHNS, CDR2 SASEGT, per germline. CDR3 in amino acids: CASEGRDRDRNTIYF. CDR3 in DNA: TGTGCCAGCGAGGGCCGGGACAGGGACCGAAACACCATATATTTT.

The chain recombines TRBV6-4 with TRBJ1-5, with D perhaps matching TRBD1 (5 bases). V was trimmed by 6 bases and J by 3 bases, leaving 9 bases between them. Per the germline V gene, CDR1 is MRHNA and CDR2 is SNTAGT. CDR3 size: 13 residues. Here the CDR3 reads CASSPGSNQPQHF. As DNA, the CDR3 is TGTGCCAGCAGCCCAGGGTCCAATCAGCCCCAGCATTTT.